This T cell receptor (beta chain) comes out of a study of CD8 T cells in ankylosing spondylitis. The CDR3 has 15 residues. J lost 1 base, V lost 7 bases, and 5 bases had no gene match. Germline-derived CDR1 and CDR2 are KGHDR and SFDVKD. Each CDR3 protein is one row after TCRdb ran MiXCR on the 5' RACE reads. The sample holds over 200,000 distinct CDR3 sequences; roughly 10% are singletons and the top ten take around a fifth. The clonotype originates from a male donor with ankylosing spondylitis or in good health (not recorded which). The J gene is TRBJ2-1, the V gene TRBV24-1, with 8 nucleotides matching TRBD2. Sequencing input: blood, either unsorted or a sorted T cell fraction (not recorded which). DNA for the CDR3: TGTGCCACCAGCCAAGCTAGCGGGTCCTACAATGAGCAGTTCTTC. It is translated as CATSQASGSYNEQFF.